This passage covers 24 T cell receptor beta chains from one sample sequenced in a study of T cell changes during pregnancy in multiple sclerosis. Sequencing used immunoSEQ multiplex PCR; TCRdb keeps in-frame clones, though not all of them. Of about 67,000 clones detected, nearly 90% appear once; the ten largest clones hold around 2.5%. The specimen comprised peripheral blood, sampled in the first trimester of pregnancy. These TCRs come from a female donor with multiple sclerosis, enrolled in a pregnancy study.

The rearrangement uses TRBV5-1 and TRBJ2-3, with TRBD2 as a possible D gene (6 bases). The CDR3 consists of 14 residues. CDR1 is SGHRS and CDR2 is YFSETQ in the germline V gene. Deletions cut 3 bases from V and 0 bases from J, with 8 bases between. As DNA, the CDR3 is TGCGCCAGCAGCTCGGGGACTAGCACAGATACGCAGTATTTT. It is translated as CASSSGTSTDTQYF.

CDR3: CASSEMRGGGETQYF. The DNA for the CDR3 is TGTGCCAGCAGTGAGATGAGGGGAGGTGGGGAGACCCAGTACTTC. This chain connects TRBV6-1 to TRBJ2-5, with D possibly TRBD2 on 6 matching bases. V gave up 3 bases and J gave up 5 bases, with 16 bases separating them. The CDR3 length is 15 residues. The germline gives CDR1 MNHNS, CDR2 SASEGT.

The chain joins TRBV7-3 to TRBJ2-1, with D maybe TRBD2 (6 bases). V dropped 8 bases and J dropped 2 bases, with 13 bases sitting between them. In germline, CDR1 is SGHTA, CDR2 FQGTGA. The CDR3 extends over 14 amino acids. CDR3 amino acids: CASSRRVTYNEQFF. The CDR3 DNA sequence: TGTGCCAGCTCTAGGAGGGTAACCTACAATGAGCAGTTCTTC.

For this clone: The junction departs from germline at one end; a sequencing error may be responsible. This chain uses TRBV5-6 with TRBJ1-5, with D perhaps TRBD1 (5 bases). The CDR3 runs 13 residues. The germline gives CDR1 SGHDT, CDR2 YYEEEE. The DNA for the CDR3 is TGTGCCGGCAGCTTCCAGGGTCATCAGCCCCAGCATTTT. It specifies CAGSFQGHQPQHF.

This chain links TRBV6-5 with TRBJ1-1; TRBD1 is a possible D gene (6 bases). This CDR3 is 14 amino acids long. Germline V gene data show CDR1 as MNHEY and CDR2 as SVGAGI. V was trimmed by 9 bases and J by 5 bases, leaving 19 bases between them. CDR3 nucleotide sequence: TGTGCCAGTTTAACCTACAGGGTACGAACTGAAGCTTTCTTT. This gives the protein CASLTYRVRTEAFF.

The chain carries TRBV18 and TRBJ2-5, with D perhaps matching TRBD1 (5 bases). The germline V and J ends were trimmed by 4 bases and 0 bases, with 9 bases remaining between them. The CDR3 consists of 14 residues. CDR1 KGHSH and CDR2 LQKENI come from the germline V gene. CDR3 nucleotides: TGTGCCAGCTCACTCCAGGACAACCAAGAGACCCAGTACTTC. It is translated as CASSLQDNQETQYF.

This clone was seen a few times. This chain uses TRBV6-1 with TRBJ1-3; tentative D call: TRBD1 (6 bases). V lost 2 bases and J lost 11, with 13 bases in between. This CDR3 is built from 13 residues. Germline assignment: CDR1 MNHNS and CDR2 SASEGT. The CDR3 DNA sequence: TGTGCCAGCAGTGAATATCAGGGGTGGGCCATATATTTT. It yields the protein CASSEYQGWAIYF.

J is TRBJ2-1 and V is TRBV2, with a weak D call TRBD1 (5 bases). This CDR3 is built from 12 residues. Germline CDR1 SNHLY, CDR2 FYNNEI. V lost 4 bases to trimming and J lost 10 bases, with 11 bases between them. CDR3 DNA sequence: TGTGCCAGCAGTGGACTCCAGGGAGAGCAGTTCTTC. This gives the protein CASSGLQGEQFF. Drawing the rest from reference TRBV2 and TRBJ2-1, the complete variable domain is EPEVTQTPSHQVTQMGQEVILRCVPISNHLYFYWYRQILGQKVEFLVSFYNNEISEKSEIFDDQFSVERPDGSNFTLKIRSTKLEDSAMYFCASSGLQGEQFFGPGTRLTVL.

This chain connects TRBV9 to TRBJ2-1, with D unresolved. CDR1 SGDLS and CDR2 YYNGEE come from the germline V gene. Trimming cost V 3 bases and J 7 bases, with 17 bases left between them. The CDR3 is 15 amino acids. This chain's CDR3 is CASSDPVSPSNEQFF. DNA for the CDR3: TGTGCCAGCAGCGATCCCGTCAGTCCATCTAATGAGCAGTTCTTC. Drawing the rest from reference TRBV9 and TRBJ2-1, the complete variable domain is DSGVTQTPKHLITATGQRVTLRCSPRSGDLSVYWYQQSLDQGLQFLIQYYNGEERAKGNILERFSAQQFPDLHSELNLSSLELGDSALYFCASSDPVSPSNEQFFGPGTRLTVL.

V gene TRBV7-9 combines with J gene TRBJ1-2, with a tentative D call TRBD1 (5 bases). The CDR3 has 14 residues. Germline assignment: CDR1 SEHNR and CDR2 FQNEAQ (reference sequence). V was pared by 3 bases and J by 2 bases, with 10 bases between. The CDR3 spells CASSFGHLNYGYTF. CDR3 coding DNA: TGTGCCAGCAGCTTCGGACACTTAAACTATGGCTACACCTTC.

This clone occurred a few times. The CDR3 DNA is TGTGCCAGCAGCGTATCCCCAGGTGCGTACGAGCAGTACTTC. This codes for CASSVSPGAYEQYF. The gene calls are TRBV9 and TRBJ2-7; no clear D. Trimming cost V 1 base and J 4 bases, with 12 bases left between them. This CDR3 has 14 residues. CDR1 and CDR2 from the germline V gene are SGDLS and YYNGEE.

This chain uses TRBV27 with TRBJ2-3, with 8 bases aligning to TRBD2. There are 15 residues in the CDR3. Trimming at V came to 7 bases and at J to 4 bases, leaving 10 bases not matched to a gene. The germline CDR1 and CDR2 sequences are MNHEY and SMNVEV (reference sequence). In DNA, the CDR3 is TGTGCCAGCACCCCGGTCTCGGGAGGGGCAGATACGCAGTATTTT. Translating gives CASTPVSGGADTQYF.

The genes are TRBV4-3 and TRBJ1-5; 9 bases agree with TRBD1. The trim removed 0 bases at V and 4 bases at J, leaving 13 bases unmatched. Germline V lookup: CDR1 LGHNA, CDR2 YSLEER. The CDR3 runs to 19 residues. DNA for the CDR3: TGCGCCAGCAGCCAAGATCGGGGACAGGGATTAATAGGGAATCAGCCCCAGCATTTT. Its protein product is CASSQDRGQGLIGNQPQHF.

The chain employs TRBV27 and TRBJ1-1; D gene unclear. V was clipped by 2 bases and J by 11 bases, with 12 bases between them. This CDR3 comprises 12 residues. CDR1 and CDR2 (germline): MNHEY, SMNVEV (reference sequence). CDR3 region: CASSLGGIEAFF. The CDR3 nucleotides read TGTGCCAGCAGTTTAGGAGGGATCGAGGCTTTCTTT.

The chain combines TRBV19 with TRBJ2-4; 13 positions agree with TRBD2. CDR3 size: 15 residues. The germline V gene has CDR1 LNHDA and CDR2 SQIVND (reference sequence). The trim removed 6 bases at V and 13 bases at J, leaving 12 bases unmatched. The CDR3 nucleotides are TGTGCCAGTAGGGCCCCCGGGACTAGCGGGACTTTGCAGTACTTC. Encoded protein: CASRAPGTSGTLQYF. Combining the CDR3 with reference TRBV19 and TRBJ2-4 gives the whole variable domain DGGITQSPKYLFRKEGQNVTLSCEQNLNHDAMYWYRQDPGQGLRLIYYSQIVNDFQKGDIAEGYSVSREKKESFPLTVTSAQKNPTAFYLCASRAPGTSGTLQYFGAGTRLSVL.

This clone was detected once. The V gene is TRBV5-1, the J gene TRBJ2-1, with D perhaps TRBD2 (6 bases). This CDR3 has 16 amino acids. V lost 1 base and J lost 6, with 17 bases in between. Germline loops: CDR1 SGHRS, CDR2 YFSETQ. The CDR3 spells CASSLFGGGPANEQFF. The CDR3 DNA is TGCGCCAGCAGCTTGTTTGGGGGAGGCCCGGCCAATGAGCAGTTCTTC.

CDR3 coding DNA: TGTGCCATCAGGGACGGGGGACAGGGGAACACCGGGGAGCTGTTTTTT. Translated, it gives CAIRDGGQGNTGELFF. The chain employs TRBV10-3 and TRBJ2-2; 9 bases line up with TRBD1. With 6 bases clipped from V and 1 base from J, the junction kept 6 bases outside the gene matches. Per germline, CDR1 ENHRY and CDR2 SYGVKD. The CDR3 totals 16 residues.

The genes are TRBV5-1 and TRBJ2-7, with 8 bases that match TRBD2. The V gene end was trimmed by 1 base and the J gene end by 6 bases; junction bases not matched to a gene: 12. CDR1 SGHRS and CDR2 YFSETQ come from the germline V gene. The CDR3 loop spans 16 amino acids. This CDR3 reads CASSLLPQRELREQYF. The CDR3 bases are TGCGCCAGCAGCTTGCTCCCCCAGCGGGAGCTGCGCGAGCAGTACTTC. Drawing the rest from reference TRBV5-1 and TRBJ2-7, the complete variable domain is KAGVTQTPRYLIKTRGQQVTLSCSPISGHRSVSWYQQTPGQGLQFLFEYFSETQRNKGNFPGRFSGRQFSNSRSEMNVSTLELGDSALYLCASSLLPQRELREQYFGPGTRLTVT.

The chain carries TRBV30 and TRBJ2-5, with 13 bases identical to TRBD2. CDR1 GTSNPN and CDR2 SVGIG come from the germline V gene (reference sequence). The CDR3 totals 16 residues. J gave up 4 bases and V 8 bases, and 13 bases lay outside the gene matches. The CDR3 nucleotides are TGTGCCAGAAGTACTAGCGGGGGGGAACAGGGAGAGACCCAGTACTTC. It yields the protein CARSTSGGEQGETQYF. The full variable domain, completed using reference TRBV30 and TRBJ2-5, is SQTIHQWPATLVQPVGSPLSLECTVEGTSNPNLYWYRQAAGRGLQLLFYSVGIGQISSEVPQNLSASRPQDRQFILSSKKLLLSDSGFYLCARSTSGGEQGETQYFGPGTRLLVL.

V and J are TRBV30 and TRBJ1-5; TRBD1 might be the D (5 bases). V lost 2 bases, J lost 1 base, and 12 bases lay in between. Looked up from germline, CDR1 is GTSNPN and CDR2 is SVGIG (reference sequence). The CDR3 has 15 amino acids. The CDR3 spells CAWSSGQGSNQPQHF. In DNA, the CDR3 is TGTGCCTGGAGTTCTGGGCAGGGCAGCAATCAGCCCCAGCATTTT.

The V gene is TRBV10-3, the J gene TRBJ2-3; 7 bases fit TRBD2. Trimming removed 0 bases from V and 5 bases from J; junction bases left unmatched: 11. This CDR3 is built from 17 residues. The germline V gene has CDR1 ENHRY and CDR2 SYGVKD. CDR3 region: CAISESFWGRAEDTQYF. The DNA for the CDR3 is TGTGCCATCAGTGAGTCCTTTTGGGGGAGGGCCGAAGATACGCAGTATTTT.

This clone was observed a few times. This rearrangement joins TRBV7-8 to TRBJ1-5, with D tentatively TRBD1 (6 bases). Germline CDR1 reads SGHVS; CDR2 reads FQNEAQ. Trimming pared 1 base from V and 6 bases from J, leaving 16 bases between. The CDR3 is 16 residues long. This CDR3 reads CASSLGETGFGQPQHF. CDR3 DNA: TGTGCCAGCAGCTTAGGGGAAACAGGGTTCGGTCAGCCCCAGCATTTT.

This chain uses TRBV11-2 with TRBJ2-5; TRBD1 is a possible D gene (6 bases). The ends were cut back, 3 bases at V and 4 bases at J, with 6 bases in the middle. Germline CDR1 and CDR2: SGHAT and FQNNGV. The CDR3 runs 12 residues. The CDR3 sequence: CASSFRGETQYF. The CDR3 DNA follows: TGTGCCAGCAGCTTCAGGGGAGAGACCCAGTACTTC.

The CDR3 loop is CASSQAGTYGSYNEQFF. CDR3 in DNA: TGCGCCAGCAGCCAAGCGGGGACATACGGTTCCTACAATGAGCAGTTCTTC. The chain couples TRBV4-3 to TRBJ2-1; D might be TRBD1 (6 bases). This CDR3 spans 17 amino acids. Between the trimmed V and J ends, which lost 1 base and 1 base, there was a span of 14 bases. CDR1 is LGHNA and CDR2 is YSLEER in the germline V gene.